A single sample gave rise to the 17 T cell receptor beta chains below, sequenced in a study of CD8 T cells in Susac syndrome. Random hexamers were used to reverse transcribe about 0.45 to 1 ug of RNA. TCRdb re-called the immunoSEQ multiplex PCR reads through MiXCR, storing one row per CDR3 protein. The data hold around 110,000 distinct CDR3 sequences, with around 94% observed a single time. Specimen: CD8+ T cells from PBMCs. The source is a human donor with Susac syndrome.

This chain links TRBV27 with TRBJ2-7; D ambiguous. V lost 5 bases to trimming and J lost 7 bases, with 9 bases between them. The CDR3 consists of 11 residues. Germline CDR1 and CDR2: MNHEY and SMNVEV (reference sequence). The CDR3 loop is CASSIKREQYF. CDR3 DNA sequence: TGTGCCAGCAGTATAAAGAGGGAGCAGTACTTC.

The chain employs TRBV12-3 or TRBV12-4 and TRBJ1-1; 8 nucleotides align to TRBD1. J gave up 5 bases and V 5 bases, and 10 bases lay outside the gene matches. CDR3 length: 15 residues. The CDR3 region has the DNA TGTGCCAGCAGTCCATACACTGGACAGGGAACTGAAGCTTTCTTT. The encoded protein is CASSPYTGQGTEAFF.

The chain is built from TRBV4-1 and TRBJ2-3, with TRBD2 matching 13 bases. Trimming at V came to 0 bases and at J to 0 bases, leaving 9 bases not matched to a gene. From germline, CDR1 is MGHRA and CDR2 YSYEKL. The CDR3 spans 20 residues. The chain's CDR3 is CASSQEGSTSGGTSTDTQYF. CDR3 sequence (DNA): TGCGCCAGCAGCCAAGAAGGTTCGACTAGCGGGGGGACTAGCACAGATACGCAGTATTTT.

The J gene is TRBJ1-1, the V gene TRBV30; D is uncertain. The CDR3 is 15 residues long. Trimming took off 3 bases at V and 1 base at J, with 15 bases between the two ends. Looked up from germline, CDR1 is GTSNPN and CDR2 is SVGIG (reference sequence). CDR3 sequence: CAWSVLWTGNTEAFF. Written as DNA, the CDR3 is TGTGCCTGGAGCGTACTCTGGACGGGGAACACTGAAGCTTTCTTT.

This chain connects TRBV27 to TRBJ2-7, with 7 positions matching TRBD1. The CDR3 is 11 amino acids. The V gene end was trimmed by 8 bases and the J gene end by 3 bases; junction bases not matched to a gene: 1. The germline V gene has CDR1 MNHEY and CDR2 SMNVEV (reference sequence). The CDR3 DNA reads TGTGCCAGCGCAGGGGGCTACGAGCAGTACTTC. Protein: CASAGGYEQYF.

The V and J genes are TRBV4-1 and TRBJ1-2; 11 nucleotides agree with TRBD1. CDR3 length equals 15 residues. V shed 4 bases, J shed 3 bases, and the junction held 4 bases outside the gene matches. Germline V gene data show CDR1 as MGHRA and CDR2 as YSYEKL. CDR3: CASSPGTGGYYGYTF. DNA of the CDR3: TGCGCCAGCAGCCCTGGGACAGGGGGATACTATGGCTACACCTTC.

This clonotype was recorded only once. The genes are TRBV7-9 and TRBJ2-7; D is unresolved. CDR3 length: 11 amino acids. Trimming took 11 bases from V and 6 from J, leaving 14 bases between them. Germline V gene lookup returns CDR1 SEHNR and CDR2 FQNEAQ (reference sequence). CDR3 nucleotides: TGTGCCCACGAGTGGGAAGGCGAGCAGTACTTC. It yields the protein CAHEWEGEQYF.

The J gene is TRBJ2-7, the V gene TRBV25-1; TRBD1 matches 9 bases. Looked up from germline, CDR1 is MGHDK and CDR2 is SYGVNS. The CDR3 has 15 residues. J lost 5 bases, V lost 5 bases, and 10 bases had no gene match. The CDR3 region has the DNA TGTGCCAGCAGTCCCCACGGGACAGGGATCCACGAGCAGTACTTC. It encodes CASSPHGTGIHEQYF.

This chain uses TRBV13 with TRBJ1-5; D not resolved. Germline V lookup: CDR1 PRHDT, CDR2 FYEKMQ (reference sequence). Trimming pared 5 bases from V and 2 bases from J, leaving 13 bases between. This CDR3 has 15 residues. CDR3 DNA sequence: TGTGCCAGCAGCCGGAGAGTAGAGGGCAATCAGCCCCAGCATTTT. As protein: CASSRRVEGNQPQHF. The entire variable domain, with the rest obtained from reference TRBV13 and TRBJ1-5, is as follows: AAGVIQSPRHLIKEKRETATLKCYPIPRHDTVYWYQQGPGQDPQFLISFYEKMQSDKGSIPDRFSAQQFSDYHSELNMSSLELGDSALYFCASSRRVEGNQPQHFGDGTRLSIL.

This chain joins TRBV7-2 and TRBJ2-7, with a possible D match to TRBD1 (6 bases). The CDR3 consists of 14 residues. The V gene lost 1 base and the J gene lost 2 bases, with 9 bases spanning the gap. Germline lookup yields CDR1 SGHTA and CDR2 FQGNSA. CDR3 region: CASSLGGHTYEQYF. In DNA, the CDR3 is TGTGCCAGCAGCTTAGGGGGACATACCTACGAGCAGTACTTC.

This rearrangement joins TRBV7-9 to TRBJ2-5, with D possibly matching TRBD1 (6 bases). The CDR3 is made up of 13 amino acids. V lost 7 bases to trimming and J lost 3 bases, with 12 bases between them. Per germline, CDR1 SEHNR and CDR2 FQNEAQ (reference sequence). The CDR3, as DNA: TGTGCCAGCACCCCTTGGGACAAAGAGACCCAGTACTTC. It encodes CASTPWDKETQYF.

The rearrangement joins TRBV6-2 or TRBV6-3 to TRBJ2-1, with D perhaps assigned TRBD1 or TRBD2 (6 bases each). The V end lost 0 bases, the J end lost 7 bases, and 10 bases lay between the germline ends. From germline, CDR1 is MNHEY and CDR2 SVGEGT. This CDR3 comprises 14 residues. The CDR3 region has the DNA TGTGCCAGCAGTTACTCGAAGGGGGGAAATGAGCAGTTCTTC. Translated: CASSYSKGGNEQFF.

V gene TRBV7-8 combines with J gene TRBJ2-7; D may match TRBD1 or TRBD2 (7 bases each). The CDR3 totals 14 residues. Per the germline V gene, CDR1 is SGHVS and CDR2 is FQNEAQ. V lost 3 bases and J lost 3, with 12 bases in between. CDR3 amino acids: CASSLPRGGYEQYF. Written as DNA, the CDR3 is TGTGCCAGCAGCTTGCCCAGGGGGGGCTACGAGCAGTACTTC.

This clonotype was observed once. The chain joins TRBV20-1 to TRBJ2-7, with 10 bases lining up with TRBD1. With 5 bases clipped from V and 3 bases from J, the junction kept 13 bases outside the gene matches. The CDR3 sequence is 16 residues long. Germline assignment: CDR1 DFQATT and CDR2 SNEGSKA (reference sequence). CDR3 bases: TGCAGTGCTCTCGAATTCCCGGGACAGGGGAGCTACGAGCAGTACTTC. Its protein product is CSALEFPGQGSYEQYF.

The rearrangement joins TRBV4-3 to TRBJ2-7, with D uncertain. V lost 0 bases and J 0 bases, leaving 12 bases between the germline ends. The germline V gene has CDR1 LGHNA and CDR2 YSLEER. CDR3 length: 16 amino acids. The CDR3 sequence is CASSQDLAGPSYEQYF. CDR3 nucleotides: TGCGCCAGCAGCCAAGATCTGGCAGGCCCCTCCTACGAGCAGTACTTC.

The chain joins TRBV7-9 to TRBJ1-1, with D hard to call. Per germline, CDR1 SEHNR and CDR2 FQNEAQ (reference sequence). The CDR3 contains 15 residues. The V end lost 2 bases, the J end lost 0 bases, and 10 bases lay between the germline ends. The CDR3 protein is CASSLSRRLNTEAFF. In nucleotides, the CDR3 is TGTGCCAGCAGCTTAAGTCGACGGTTGAACACTGAAGCTTTCTTT.

As DNA, the CDR3 is TGTGCCACCAGCTCTTATTCTGGGGCCAACGTCCTGACTTTC. Amino acid sequence: CATSSYSGANVLTF. The chain links TRBV15 to TRBJ2-6, with D unresolved. The CDR3 contains 14 residues. Looked up from germline, CDR1 is LNHNV and CDR2 is YYDKDF (reference sequence). The ends were cut back, 5 bases at V and 1 base at J, with 6 bases in the middle. The full variable domain, completed using reference TRBV15 and TRBJ2-6, is DAMVIQNPRYQVTQFGKPVTLSCSQTLNHNVMYWYQQKSSQAPKLLFHYYDKDFNNEADTPDNFQSRRPNTSFCFLDIRSPGLGDTAMYLCATSSYSGANVLTFGAGSRLTVL.